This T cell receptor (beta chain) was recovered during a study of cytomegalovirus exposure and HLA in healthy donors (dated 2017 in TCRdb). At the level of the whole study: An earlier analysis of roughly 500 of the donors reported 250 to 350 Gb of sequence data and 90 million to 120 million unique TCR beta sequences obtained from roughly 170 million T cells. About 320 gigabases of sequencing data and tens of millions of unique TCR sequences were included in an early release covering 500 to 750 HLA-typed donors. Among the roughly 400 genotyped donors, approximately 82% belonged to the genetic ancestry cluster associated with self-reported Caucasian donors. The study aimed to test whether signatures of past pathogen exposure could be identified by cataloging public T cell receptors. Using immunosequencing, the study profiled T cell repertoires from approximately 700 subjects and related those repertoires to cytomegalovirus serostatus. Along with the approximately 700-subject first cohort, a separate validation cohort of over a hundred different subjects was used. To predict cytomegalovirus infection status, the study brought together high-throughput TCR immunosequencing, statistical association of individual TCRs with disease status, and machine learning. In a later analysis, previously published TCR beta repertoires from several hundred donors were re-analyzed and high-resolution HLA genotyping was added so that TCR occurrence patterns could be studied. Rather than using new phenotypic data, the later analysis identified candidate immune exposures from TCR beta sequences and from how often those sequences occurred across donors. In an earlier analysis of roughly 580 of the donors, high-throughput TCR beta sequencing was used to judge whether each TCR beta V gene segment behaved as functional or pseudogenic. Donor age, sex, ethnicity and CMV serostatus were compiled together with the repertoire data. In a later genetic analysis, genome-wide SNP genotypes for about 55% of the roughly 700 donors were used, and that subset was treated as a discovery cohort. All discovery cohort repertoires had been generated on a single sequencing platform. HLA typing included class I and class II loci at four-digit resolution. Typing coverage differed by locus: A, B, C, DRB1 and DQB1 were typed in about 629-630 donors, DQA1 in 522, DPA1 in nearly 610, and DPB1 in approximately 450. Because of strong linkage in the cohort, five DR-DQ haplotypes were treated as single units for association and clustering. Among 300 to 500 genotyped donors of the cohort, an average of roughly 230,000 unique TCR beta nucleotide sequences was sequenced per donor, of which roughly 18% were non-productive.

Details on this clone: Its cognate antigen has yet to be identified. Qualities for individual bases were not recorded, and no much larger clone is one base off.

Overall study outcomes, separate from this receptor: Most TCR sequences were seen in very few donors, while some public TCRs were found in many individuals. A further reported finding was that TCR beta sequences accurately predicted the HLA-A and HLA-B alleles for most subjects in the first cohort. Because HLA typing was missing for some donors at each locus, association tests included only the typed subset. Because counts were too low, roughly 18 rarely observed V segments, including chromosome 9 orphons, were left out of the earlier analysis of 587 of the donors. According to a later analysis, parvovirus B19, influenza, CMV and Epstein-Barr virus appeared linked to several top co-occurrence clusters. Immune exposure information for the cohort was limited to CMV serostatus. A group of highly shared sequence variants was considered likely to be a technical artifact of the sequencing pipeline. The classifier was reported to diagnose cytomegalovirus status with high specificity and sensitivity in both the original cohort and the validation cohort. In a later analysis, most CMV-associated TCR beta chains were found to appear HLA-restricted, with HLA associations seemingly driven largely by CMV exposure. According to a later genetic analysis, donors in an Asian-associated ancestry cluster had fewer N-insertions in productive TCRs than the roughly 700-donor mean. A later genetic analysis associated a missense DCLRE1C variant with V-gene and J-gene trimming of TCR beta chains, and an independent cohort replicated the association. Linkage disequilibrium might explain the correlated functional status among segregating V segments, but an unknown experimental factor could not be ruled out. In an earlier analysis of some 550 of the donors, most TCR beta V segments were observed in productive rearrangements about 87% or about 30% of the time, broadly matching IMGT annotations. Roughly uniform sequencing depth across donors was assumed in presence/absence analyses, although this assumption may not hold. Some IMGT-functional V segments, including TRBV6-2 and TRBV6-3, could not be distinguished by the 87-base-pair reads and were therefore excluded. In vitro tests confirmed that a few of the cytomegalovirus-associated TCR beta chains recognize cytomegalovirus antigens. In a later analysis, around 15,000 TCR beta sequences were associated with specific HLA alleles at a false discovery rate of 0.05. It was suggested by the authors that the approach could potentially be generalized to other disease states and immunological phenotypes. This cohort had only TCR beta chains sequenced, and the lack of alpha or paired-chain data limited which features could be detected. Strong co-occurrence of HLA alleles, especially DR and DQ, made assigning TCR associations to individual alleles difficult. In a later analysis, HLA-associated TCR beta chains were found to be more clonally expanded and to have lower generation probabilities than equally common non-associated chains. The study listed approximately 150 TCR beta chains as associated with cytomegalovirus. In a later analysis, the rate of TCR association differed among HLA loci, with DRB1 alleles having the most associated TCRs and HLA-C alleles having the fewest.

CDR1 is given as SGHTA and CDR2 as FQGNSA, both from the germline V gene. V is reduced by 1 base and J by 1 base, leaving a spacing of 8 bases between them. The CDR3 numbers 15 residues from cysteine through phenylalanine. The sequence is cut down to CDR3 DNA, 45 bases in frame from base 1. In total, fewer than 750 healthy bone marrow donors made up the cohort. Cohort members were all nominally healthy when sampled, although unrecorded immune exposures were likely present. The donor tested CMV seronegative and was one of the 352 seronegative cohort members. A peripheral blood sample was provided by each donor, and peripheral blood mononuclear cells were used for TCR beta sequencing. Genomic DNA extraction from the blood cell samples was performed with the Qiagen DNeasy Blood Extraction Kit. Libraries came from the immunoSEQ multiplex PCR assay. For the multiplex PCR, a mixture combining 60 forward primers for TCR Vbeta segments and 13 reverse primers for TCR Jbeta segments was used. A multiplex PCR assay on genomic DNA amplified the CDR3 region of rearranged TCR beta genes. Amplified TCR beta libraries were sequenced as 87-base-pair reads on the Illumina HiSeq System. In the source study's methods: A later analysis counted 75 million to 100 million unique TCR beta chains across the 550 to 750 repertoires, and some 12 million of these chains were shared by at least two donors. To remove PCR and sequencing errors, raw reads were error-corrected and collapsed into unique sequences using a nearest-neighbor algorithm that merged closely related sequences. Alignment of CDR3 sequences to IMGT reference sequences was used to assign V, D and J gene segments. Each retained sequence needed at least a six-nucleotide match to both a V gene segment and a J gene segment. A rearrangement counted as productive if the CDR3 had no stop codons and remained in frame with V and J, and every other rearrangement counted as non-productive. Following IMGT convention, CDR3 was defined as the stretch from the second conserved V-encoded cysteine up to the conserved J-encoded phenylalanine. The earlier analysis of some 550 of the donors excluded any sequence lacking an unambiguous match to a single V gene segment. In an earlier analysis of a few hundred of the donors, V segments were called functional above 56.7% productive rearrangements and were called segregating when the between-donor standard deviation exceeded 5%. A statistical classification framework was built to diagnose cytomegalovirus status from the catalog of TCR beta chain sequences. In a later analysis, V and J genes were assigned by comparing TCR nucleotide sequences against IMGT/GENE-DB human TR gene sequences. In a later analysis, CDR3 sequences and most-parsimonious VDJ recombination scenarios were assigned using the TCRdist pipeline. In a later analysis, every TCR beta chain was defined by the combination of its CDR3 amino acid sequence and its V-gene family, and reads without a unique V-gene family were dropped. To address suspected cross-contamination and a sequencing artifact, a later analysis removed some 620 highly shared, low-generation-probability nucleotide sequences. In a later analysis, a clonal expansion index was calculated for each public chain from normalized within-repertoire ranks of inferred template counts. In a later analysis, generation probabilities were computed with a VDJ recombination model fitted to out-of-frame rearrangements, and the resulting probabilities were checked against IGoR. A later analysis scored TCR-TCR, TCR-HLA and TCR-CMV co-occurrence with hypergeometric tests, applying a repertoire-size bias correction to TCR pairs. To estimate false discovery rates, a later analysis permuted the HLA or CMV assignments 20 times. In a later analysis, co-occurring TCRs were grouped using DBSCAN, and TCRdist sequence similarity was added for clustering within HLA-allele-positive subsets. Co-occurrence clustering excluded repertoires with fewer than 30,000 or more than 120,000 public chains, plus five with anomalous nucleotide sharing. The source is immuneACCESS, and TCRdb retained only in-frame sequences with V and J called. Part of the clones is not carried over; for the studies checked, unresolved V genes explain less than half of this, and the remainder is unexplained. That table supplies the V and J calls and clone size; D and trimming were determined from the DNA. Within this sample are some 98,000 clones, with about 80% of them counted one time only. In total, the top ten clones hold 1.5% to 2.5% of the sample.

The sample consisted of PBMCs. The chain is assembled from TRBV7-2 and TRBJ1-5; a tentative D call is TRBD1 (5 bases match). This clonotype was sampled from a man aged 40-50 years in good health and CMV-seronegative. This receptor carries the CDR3 CASSLEGLSNQPQHF. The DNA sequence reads TGTGCCAGCAGCTTAGAGGGGCTAAGCAATCAGCCCCAGCATTTT. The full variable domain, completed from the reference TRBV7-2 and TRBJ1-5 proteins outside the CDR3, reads GAGVSQSPSNKVTEKGKDVELRCDPISGHTALYWYRQSLGQGLEFLIYFQGNSAPDKSGLPSDRFSAERTGGSVSTLTIQRTQQEDSAVYLCASSLEGLSNQPQHFGDGTRLSIL.